This TCR beta chain was identified in a study of blood T cell repertoires in COVID-19. In the study overall: Acute and convalescent COVID-19 specimens originated in the United States, Italy and Spain. PBMCs, B-cell-depleted T cells, or T cells were the source of the cDNA or gDNA that made up the material.

Authors' processing steps: Reference gene primer amplification gave nucleated cell count estimates. Using immunoSEQ multiplex PCR, the repertoire was profiled, and TCRdb retains in-frame clones only, with some absent. V, J and clone size were drawn from that table, and D and trimming were deduced from the DNA. Altogether roughly 40,000 clones are present, roughly 68% being singletons, with the ten largest covering 61%. V was cut by 6 bases and J by 3 bases, with 5 bases left in between. The germline V gene encodes CDR1 MNHEY and CDR2 SMNVEV (reference sequence). The CDR3 has 11 residues. This clone has more than one count but fewer than ten.

This sequence joins TRBV27 and TRBJ1-2, with D unresolved. The sequencing input was peripheral blood. The TCR was taken from a man older than 75 with acute or convalescent COVID-19. The CDR3 region is CASSVHYGYTF. The CDR3 DNA is TGTGCCAGCAGCGTCCACTATGGCTACACCTTC.